The TCR beta chain described here comes from a study of circulating CD8 cells and anti-PD-1 response in melanoma. Overall study context: Patients received intravenous nivolumab, 3 mg/kg, every 2 weeks. Six of 13 patients had prior targeted therapy or immunotherapy; seven did not.

From live CD3+CD8+TCRalphabeta+ cells, four PD-1 and/or TIGIT subsets were sorted. Study-wide results and caveats: Under 8% of TRB clonotypes were shared between subsets at M1. Most experiments lacked replicates.

The V gene lost 3 bases and the J gene lost 2 bases, with 7 bases spanning the gap. Looked up from germline, CDR1 is MDHEN and CDR2 is SYDVKM. The CDR3 is 14 residues long. This clonotype is medium-sized (0.01 to 0.1%) in the sample. As yet, its antigen is unknown. The QIAseq Immune Repertoire TCR panel built the libraries from around 15 ng of total RNA. TCRdb reanalysed the reads using MiXCR and keeps one entry per CDR3 protein. This table holds approximately 2,000 distinct CDR3 sequences, 7.4% found once. The receptor was derived from a human donor with melanoma. This sample comprised CD8+ T cells from PBMCs, obtained at baseline or after one month of anti-PD-1 therapy (not recorded which). V usage is TRBV28 and J usage is TRBJ2-2; maybe TRBD1 (5 bases). Written as DNA, the CDR3 is TGTGCCAGCAGTTTCGACAGAAACACCGGGGAGCTGTTTTTT. Its translation: CASSFDRNTGELFF.